This T cell receptor beta chain was profiled in a study of blood T cell repertoires in COVID-19 (dated by TCRdb to 2020 to 2021). With respect to the entire study: Samples covering the acute and convalescent phases of COVID-19 were provided by collaborators in the United States, Italy and Spain. The material from the prospective study consisted of cDNA or gDNA derived from T cells, B-cell-depleted T cells, or PBMCs. Sample metadata almost always included a de-identified subject ID, COVID-19 status, age in years and sex. Samples came from the ongoing ImmuneRACE study (first 160 participants) plus 1,254 subjects from 6 global collaborators. A freely available public database, intended as a resource for researchers studying the immune response to SARS-CoV-2, is where the repertoires were released. Subjects who had been exposed to COVID-19, were actively infected with it, or had recovered from it provided the deeply sampled blood TCRbeta repertoires that made up the dataset. Where available, HLA class I and class II types were obtained from metadata supplied by the sample provider rather than from assay-based typing. The investigation overall reported the following: Clinical and demographic metadata were provided uncurated, with the amount varying by source and participant.

TCRbeta CDR3 regions were amplified from genomic DNA by means of the immunoSEQ Assay, a bias-controlled multiplex PCR. The original methods were these. The number of nucleated cells in each sample was estimated from the amplification of reference gene primers within the assay. Sequence reads were collapsed and filtered to measure the absolute abundance of every unique TCRbeta CDR3 rearrangement. For each sample, productive Simpson clonality was calculated by taking the square root of Simpson's diversity index across productive rearrangements. TCRdb limited this immuneACCESS table to in-frame rearrangements with V and J called. A share of clones is missing; checked studies link under half to unresolved V genes, and the rest is unexplained. V, J and clone size are taken as reported in that table, and D and trimming were inferred from the DNA itself. Here the sample has 87,000 or so clones; over 75% occur a single time. The ten most abundant clones make up approximately 5% of the sample.

Sequences MDHEN (CDR1) and SYDVKM (CDR2) are obtained from the germline V gene. The CDR3 sequence holds 15 residues, the cysteine and phenylalanine included. Only the CDR3 DNA is retained, 45 bases long and in frame from the first base. Here V drops 3 bases and J drops 7 bases, and the junction holds 6 bases not matched to any gene. Each collaborating institution followed its own protocols to collect whole blood in K2EDTA tubes. For TCRbeta analysis, collaborators shipped samples as frozen whole blood, isolated PBMCs, or DNA extracted from either of those sample types. In its sample, this clone was seen once. Its recognized antigen is unknown. Nothing much larger sits one base from this clone, and base qualities are not available.

The rearrangement combines TRBV28 with TRBJ1-4, with 9 bases matching TRBD1. The origin of this receptor is a woman at least 80 years old with acute or convalescent COVID-19. The sequenced material came from peripheral blood. The sequenced DNA: TGTGCCAGCAGTTTTATGGGACAGGGTACTGAAAAACTGTTTTTT. It codes for CASSFMGQGTEKLFF. When the CDR3 is completed using the reference TRBV28 and TRBJ1-4 genes on either side, the full variable domain is DVKVTQSSRYLVKRTGEKVFLECVQDMDHENMFWYRQDPGLGLRLIYFSYDVKMKEKGDIPEGYSVSREKKERFSLILESASTNQTSMYLCASSFMGQGTEKLFFGSGTQLSVL.